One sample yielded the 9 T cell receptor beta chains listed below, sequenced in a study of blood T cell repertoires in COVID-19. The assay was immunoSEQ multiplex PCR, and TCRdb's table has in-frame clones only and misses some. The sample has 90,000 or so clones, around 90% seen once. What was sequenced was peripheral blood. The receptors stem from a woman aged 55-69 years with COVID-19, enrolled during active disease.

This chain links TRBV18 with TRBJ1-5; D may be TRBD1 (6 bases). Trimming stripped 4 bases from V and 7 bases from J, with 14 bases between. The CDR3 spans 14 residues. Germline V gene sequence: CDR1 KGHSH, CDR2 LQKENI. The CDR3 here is CASSHGQSRQPQHF. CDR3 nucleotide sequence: TGTGCCAGCTCACATGGACAGAGTCGGCAGCCCCAGCATTTT.

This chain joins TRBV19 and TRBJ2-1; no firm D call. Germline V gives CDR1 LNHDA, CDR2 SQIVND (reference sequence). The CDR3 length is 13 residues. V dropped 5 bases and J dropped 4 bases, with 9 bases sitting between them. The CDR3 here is CASSPQSYNEQFF. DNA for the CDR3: TGTGCCAGTAGTCCTCAGTCGTACAATGAGCAGTTCTTC.

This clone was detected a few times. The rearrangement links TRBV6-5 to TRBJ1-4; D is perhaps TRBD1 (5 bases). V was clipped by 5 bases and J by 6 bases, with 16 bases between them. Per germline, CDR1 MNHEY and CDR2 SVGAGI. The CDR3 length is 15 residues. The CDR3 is CASSNLGGSDEKLFF. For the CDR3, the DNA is TGTGCCAGCAGTAACTTGGGGGGATCGGATGAAAAACTGTTTTTT.

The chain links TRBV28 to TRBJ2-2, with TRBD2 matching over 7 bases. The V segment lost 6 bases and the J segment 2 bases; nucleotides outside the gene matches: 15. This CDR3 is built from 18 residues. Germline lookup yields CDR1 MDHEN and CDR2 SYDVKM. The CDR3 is CASSPPSPGLRNTGELFF. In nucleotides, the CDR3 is TGTGCCAGCAGCCCCCCTTCGCCGGGACTACGAAACACCGGGGAGCTGTTTTTT.

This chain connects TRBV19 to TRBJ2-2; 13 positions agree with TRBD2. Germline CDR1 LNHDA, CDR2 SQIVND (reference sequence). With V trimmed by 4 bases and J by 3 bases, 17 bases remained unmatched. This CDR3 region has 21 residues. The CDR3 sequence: CASSSVRFLLAGGPDTGELFF. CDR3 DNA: TGTGCCAGTAGTAGTGTGCGCTTCCTACTAGCGGGGGGGCCGGACACCGGGGAGCTGTTTTTT.

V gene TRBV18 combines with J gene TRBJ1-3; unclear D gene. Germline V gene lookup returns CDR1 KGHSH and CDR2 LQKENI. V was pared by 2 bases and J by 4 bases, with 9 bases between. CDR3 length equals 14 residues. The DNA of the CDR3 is TGTGCCAGCTCACCAGGGCCGGTAGGAAACACCATATATTTT. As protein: CASSPGPVGNTIYF.

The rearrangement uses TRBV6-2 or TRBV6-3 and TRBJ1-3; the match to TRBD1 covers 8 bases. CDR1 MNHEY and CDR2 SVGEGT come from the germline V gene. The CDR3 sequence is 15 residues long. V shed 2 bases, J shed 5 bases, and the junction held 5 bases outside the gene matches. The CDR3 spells CASSYRQGIRNTIYF. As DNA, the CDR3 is TGTGCCAGCAGTTACCGACAGGGGATCCGAAACACCATATATTTT.

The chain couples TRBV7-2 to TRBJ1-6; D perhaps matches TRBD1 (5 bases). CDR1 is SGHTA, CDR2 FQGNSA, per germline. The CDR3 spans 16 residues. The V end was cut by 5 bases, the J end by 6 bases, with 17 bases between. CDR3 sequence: CASSLGGTWTNSPLHF. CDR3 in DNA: TGTGCCAGCAGCCTTGGGGGGACCTGGACTAATTCACCCCTCCACTTT.

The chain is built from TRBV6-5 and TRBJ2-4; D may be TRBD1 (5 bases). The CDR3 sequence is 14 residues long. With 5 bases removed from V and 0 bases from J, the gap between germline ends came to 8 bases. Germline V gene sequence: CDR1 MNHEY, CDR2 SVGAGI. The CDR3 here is CASSIQGAKNIQYF. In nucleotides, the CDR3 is TGTGCCAGCAGTATCCAGGGAGCCAAAAACATTCAGTACTTC.